This TCR beta chain originates from a study of blood T cell repertoires in COVID-19. V was shortened by 3 bases and J by 1 base, with 12 bases between the two germline ends. CDR3 size: 15 residues. Germline V lookup: CDR1 KGHSH, CDR2 LQKENI. Method: immunoSEQ multiplex PCR; TCRdb's copy keeps in-frame clones and lacks some. The data contain about 46,000 clones, 70% to 90% of them singletons. The sequence was collected from a human donor in a cohort sampled during active COVID-19. The donor label of this sample is uncertain. What was sequenced was peripheral blood. The V gene is TRBV18, the J gene TRBJ2-5; D perhaps matches TRBD2 (6 bases). The CDR3 here is CASSPARGIQETQYF. As DNA, the CDR3 is TGTGCCAGCTCACCGGCTCGGGGGATCCAAGAGACCCAGTACTTC.